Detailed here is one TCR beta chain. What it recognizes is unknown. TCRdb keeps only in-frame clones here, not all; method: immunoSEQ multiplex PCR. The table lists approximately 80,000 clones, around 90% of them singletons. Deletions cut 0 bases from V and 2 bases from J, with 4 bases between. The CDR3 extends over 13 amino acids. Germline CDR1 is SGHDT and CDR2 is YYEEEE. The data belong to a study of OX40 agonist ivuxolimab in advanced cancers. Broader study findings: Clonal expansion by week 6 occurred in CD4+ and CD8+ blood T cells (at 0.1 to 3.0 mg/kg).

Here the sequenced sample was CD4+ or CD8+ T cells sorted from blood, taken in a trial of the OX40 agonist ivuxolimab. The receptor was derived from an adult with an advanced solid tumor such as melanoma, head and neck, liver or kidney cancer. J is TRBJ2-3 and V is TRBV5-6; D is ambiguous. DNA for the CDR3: TGTGCCAGCAGCTTGGGGTCCACAGATACGCAGTATTTT. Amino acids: CASSLGSTDTQYF.